The 18 T cell receptor beta chains listed next were all sequenced from one sample in a study of cytomegalovirus exposure and HLA in healthy donors. This PCR relied on a set of 60 Vbeta primers and 13 Jbeta primers. Clones were sequenced by immunoSEQ multiplex PCR, and TCRdb holds only the in-frame ones, with some missing. The repertoire holds some 160,000 clones, with approximately 80% as singletons. Sample: PBMCs. These receptors all stem from a woman younger than 35 in good health and CMV-seronegative.

The genes are TRBV4-1 and TRBJ1-2; D unclear. The ends were cut back, 8 bases at V and 8 bases at J, with 21 bases in the middle. Germline V gene lookup returns CDR1 MGHRA and CDR2 YSYEKL. CDR3 length equals 14 residues. CDR3 DNA sequence: TGCGCCAGCCTACCATTCCCGGGTGGTTGGGGCTACACCTTC. Encoded protein: CASLPFPGGWGYTF.

The V and J genes are TRBV10-2 and TRBJ1-1; the match to TRBD1 covers 8 bases. CDR1 is WSHSY and CDR2 is SAAADI in the germline V gene. The CDR3 totals 14 residues. V dropped 6 bases and J dropped 1; count of bases not matched to a gene: 4. The CDR3 spells CASRPTGENTEAFF. CDR3 bases: TGCGCCAGCAGACCGACAGGGGAGAACACTGAAGCTTTCTTT.

This clone is a singleton in its sample. This sequence joins TRBV2 and TRBJ2-5; D is uncertain. The V end was cut by 4 bases, the J end by 7 bases, with 10 bases between. From germline, CDR1 is SNHLY and CDR2 FYNNEI. CDR3 size: 12 residues. CDR3 DNA sequence: TGTGCCAGCAGTGTTGAGGCTGGGACCCAGTACTTC. This sequence encodes CASSVEAGTQYF.

The rearrangement uses TRBV30 and TRBJ2-7, with D tentatively TRBD1 (5 bases). Germline V CDR1 and CDR2: GTSNPN, SVGIG (reference sequence). The germline V and J ends were trimmed by 4 bases and 6 bases, with 13 bases remaining between them. This CDR3 is 12 amino acids long. The CDR3 bases are TGTGCCTGGAACAGGATAGATCGCGAGCAGTACTTC. Its translation is CAWNRIDREQYF. The full variable domain, in which reference TRBV30 and TRBJ2-7 provide the parts outside the CDR3, is SQTIHQWPATLVQPVGSPLSLECTVEGTSNPNLYWYRQAAGRGLQLLFYSVGIGQISSEVPQNLSASRPQDRQFILSSKKLLLSDSGFYLCAWNRIDREQYFGPGTRLTVT.

The rearrangement links TRBV19 to TRBJ2-1; tentatively, D is TRBD2 (5 bases). Germline V gene sequence: CDR1 LNHDA, CDR2 SQIVND (reference sequence). V dropped 7 bases and J dropped 3 bases, with 16 bases sitting between them. This CDR3 region has 15 residues. The CDR3 reads CASTLLALDYNEQFF. The CDR3, as DNA: TGTGCCAGTACCCTCTTAGCGCTGGACTACAATGAGCAGTTCTTC.

This clone was observed many times. The chain couples TRBV4-2 to TRBJ1-1; 7 bases fit TRBD1. Germline V gene sequence: CDR1 LGHNA, CDR2 YNFKEQ. J gave up 0 bases and V 4 bases, and 2 bases lay outside the gene matches. The CDR3 is 14 amino acids. Written as DNA, the CDR3 is TGTGCCAGCAGCCGGGACAGCTTGAACACTGAAGCTTTCTTT. It translates to CASSRDSLNTEAFF.

The chain uses TRBV28 and TRBJ1-3; D is ambiguous. Deletions cut 3 bases from V and 0 bases from J, with 9 bases between. The CDR3 covers 15 residues. Germline CDR1 reads MDHEN; CDR2 reads SYDVKM. Here the CDR3 reads CASSFGRSSGNTIYF. CDR3 coding DNA: TGTGCCAGCAGTTTCGGTCGGAGCTCTGGAAACACCATATATTTT.

This clone was recorded once. The V gene is TRBV19, the J gene TRBJ2-1; 7 bases fit TRBD1. From germline, CDR1 is LNHDA and CDR2 SQIVND (reference sequence). The CDR3 has 17 residues. V lost 3 bases, J lost 0 bases, and 8 bases stayed unmatched. CDR3: CASSIQTGTSSYNEQFF. CDR3 DNA sequence: TGTGCCAGTAGTATTCAGACAGGGACGAGCTCCTACAATGAGCAGTTCTTC.

The chain recombines TRBV10-1 with TRBJ2-1; D is perhaps TRBD1 (6 bases). The germline gives CDR1 WNHNN, CDR2 SYGVQD (reference sequence). This CDR3 spans 14 amino acids. V was trimmed by 5 bases and J by 4 bases, leaving 12 bases between them. The CDR3 DNA is TGCGCCAGCAGTAACCTACAGGGTTACAATGAGCAGTTCTTC. Translating it yields CASSNLQGYNEQFF.

This clone appeared a few times. CDR3 in amino acids: CASSDSAGRTEAFF. The CDR3, as DNA: TGTGCCAGCAGTGACTCGGCAGGGCGCACTGAAGCTTTCTTT. This sequence joins TRBV6-4 and TRBJ1-1, with D perhaps matching TRBD1 (5 bases). Trimming took 0 bases from V and 4 from J, leaving 9 bases between them. The CDR3 has 14 amino acids. The germline CDR1 and CDR2 sequences are MRHNA and SNTAGT.

This chain uses TRBV7-3 with TRBJ1-2; 8 nucleotides line up with TRBD1. Trimming cost V 4 bases and J 4 bases; bases outside gene matches: 8. The CDR3 totals 15 residues. CDR1 and CDR2 (germline): SGHTA, FQGTGA. CDR3: CASSSAPGTGYGYTF. CDR3 nucleotide sequence: TGTGCCAGCAGCTCCGCCCCGGGGACAGGCTATGGCTACACCTTC.

This clone was seen more than once but under ten times. The CDR3 sequence: CASSLRSGGFRETQYF. CDR3 sequence (DNA): TGTGCCAGCAGCTTAAGGTCAGGGGGTTTCAGAGAGACCCAGTACTTC. The V gene is TRBV7-8, the J gene TRBJ2-5, with TRBD1 matching 7 bases. V was clipped by 2 bases and J by 4 bases; unmatched bases: 10. There are 16 residues in the CDR3. Germline V lookup: CDR1 SGHVS, CDR2 FQNEAQ.

This sequence joins TRBV29-1 and TRBJ1-2, with D possibly TRBD1 on 5 matching bases. The CDR3 loop spans 13 amino acids. The germline V gene encodes CDR1 SQVTM and CDR2 ANQGSEA. Trimming removed 4 bases at V and 1 base at J, with 10 bases between. CDR3 nucleotide sequence: TGCAGCGTTGGACAGCCGCGTAACTATGGCTACACCTTC. Protein product: CSVGQPRNYGYTF.

This chain joins TRBV5-1 and TRBJ1-2, with 7 bases fitting TRBD1. The junction had 8 bases not matched to a gene; V was cut back by 3 bases and J by 6 bases. The CDR3 length is 14 residues. Germline lookup yields CDR1 SGHRS and CDR2 YFSETQ. In DNA, the CDR3 is TGCGCCAGCAGCTCGCCCGACAGGGCTAATGGCTACACCTTC. It yields the protein CASSSPDRANGYTF.

The chain employs TRBV19 and TRBJ2-1; 8 positions match TRBD1. Germline V gene lookup returns CDR1 LNHDA and CDR2 SQIVND (reference sequence). There are 14 residues in the CDR3. V dropped 3 bases and J dropped 4; count of bases not matched to a gene: 2. CDR3 coding DNA: TGTGCCAGTAGTATGGGACAGGCTTACAATGAGCAGTTCTTC. Protein: CASSMGQAYNEQFF.

V gene TRBV28 combines with J gene TRBJ2-2; the D gene is possibly TRBD1 (5 bases). V was trimmed by 5 bases and J by 4 bases, leaving 14 bases between them. The CDR3 spans 15 residues. CDR1 is MDHEN, CDR2 SYDVKM, per germline. The CDR3 DNA sequence: TGTGCCAGCAGTCAGGGCCGCGAGTTCACCGGGGAGCTGTTTTTT. Amino acids: CASSQGREFTGELFF.

The CDR3 sequence: CASSTGYSGELFF. The DNA for the CDR3 is TGTGCCAGCAGCACCGGTTACAGCGGGGAGCTGTTTTTT. The chain combines TRBV11-2 with TRBJ2-2; D is unclear. Trimming shortened V by 5 bases and J by 7 bases, and 11 bases separated the two germline ends. This CDR3 has 13 residues. The V gene's germline CDR1 is SGHAT and CDR2 FQNNGV.

The chain is built from TRBV7-9 and TRBJ2-1; 12 bases map to TRBD1. Germline V gene lookup returns CDR1 SEHNR and CDR2 FQNEAQ (reference sequence). The CDR3 runs 17 residues. The V and J ends lost 7 bases and 8 bases, in that order; junction bases with no gene match: 15. The CDR3: CASNSYRGTGGRDEQFF. Written as DNA, the CDR3 is TGTGCCAGCAACTCTTATAGGGGGACAGGGGGCAGGGATGAGCAGTTCTTC.